These 13 T cell receptor beta chains came from one sample sequenced in a study of post-analysis software for immune sequencing data. Study results and caveats: With TRBV5-6, TRBV5-1 and TRBV20-1 included, about five TRBV segments were more frequent in patients than in controls.

Unique molecular identifiers featured in each of the TCR beta cDNA libraries. TCRdb processed the PCR reads anew with MiXCR; each CDR3 protein has one entry. The data contain around 710,000 distinct CDR3 sequences, just over 45% of them singletons. Their specific antigens are unknown. Specimen: blood. Every receptor here comes from a girl aged 5 to 17 with multiple sclerosis.

V usage is TRBV4-1 and J usage is TRBJ1-2, with D possibly being TRBD1 (5 bases). Trimming took 0 bases from V and 5 from J, leaving 13 bases between them. From germline, CDR1 is MGHRA and CDR2 YSYEKL. CDR3 length: 15 residues. DNA for the CDR3: TGCGCCAGCAGCCAAGAAGCAGGGAGGGTTTATGGCTACACCTTC. This translates into CASSQEAGRVYGYTF.

This chain links TRBV20-1 with TRBJ2-1; a possible D gene is TRBD2 (5 bases). The end of the DNA is better explained by TRBJ2-7, so the J call may be wrong. This CDR3 has 16 amino acids. CDR1 and CDR2 from the germline V gene are DFQATT and SNEGSKA (reference sequence). The CDR3 loop reads CSARDLQRSRYNEQYF. CDR3 coding DNA: TGCAGTGCTAGAGATTTACAGCGGAGCCGCTACAATGAGCAGTACTTC.

The V call is TRBV13, the J call TRBJ2-1; 7 nucleotides line up with TRBD2. The V segment lost 3 bases and the J segment 2 bases; nucleotides outside the gene matches: 10. This CDR3 has 17 amino acids. Looked up from germline, CDR1 is PRHDT and CDR2 is FYEKMQ (reference sequence). CDR3 DNA: TGTGCCAGCAGCTTGGGAGGGCGGGAGAGCCCCTACAATGAGCAGTTCTTC. It specifies CASSLGGRESPYNEQFF.

This clonotype occurred a few times. The chain is built from TRBV9 and TRBJ2-2; TRBD1 is a possible D gene (6 bases). Trimming took 0 bases from V and 6 from J, leaving 9 bases between them. The CDR3 has 14 residues. Per germline, CDR1 SGDLS and CDR2 YYNGEE. The CDR3 region is CASSVGGGSGELFF. The CDR3, as DNA: TGTGCCAGCAGCGTAGGAGGGGGATCCGGGGAGCTGTTTTTT.

The rearrangement uses TRBV20-1 and TRBJ2-5; TRBD2 aligns across 8 bases. The CDR3 totals 12 residues. Germline CDR1 and CDR2: DFQATT and SNEGSKA (reference sequence). CDR3 DNA sequence: TGCAGCCGGGGGGGATTTGGGGAGACCCAGTACTTC. This encodes CSRGGFGETQYF.

The chain has TRBV4-2 and TRBJ2-2; weak D call: TRBD2 (6 bases). The V end was cut by 3 bases, the J end by 8 bases, with 22 bases between. The CDR3 has 17 amino acids. Germline V gives CDR1 LGHNA, CDR2 YNFKEQ. The CDR3 region has the DNA TGTGCCAGCAGCCAGGAAGGGAGATCGGGAGATTGGGGGGAGCTGTTTTTT. Amino acid sequence: CASSQEGRSGDWGELFF.

This clonotype was detected only a few times. The V call is TRBV7-8, the J call TRBJ2-7; 7 nucleotides line up with TRBD2. Germline CDR1 SGHVS, CDR2 FQNEAQ. This CDR3 has 14 amino acids. With 9 bases clipped from V and 2 bases from J, the junction kept 10 bases outside the gene matches. This CDR3 is CASLAAGPPYEQYF. In nucleotides, the CDR3 is TGTGCCAGTCTCGCAGCGGGACCGCCCTACGAGCAGTACTTC.

A word on this clonotype: Mismatch with germline at one junction end may stem from a read error. This chain uses TRBV4-3 with TRBJ2-5; 8 nucleotides line up with TRBD1. Germline CDR1 is LGHNA and CDR2 is YSLEER. The CDR3 covers 15 residues. This CDR3 reads CAGSQVLQDRESLYF. The DNA for the CDR3 is TGCGCCGGCAGCCAAGTCTTGCAGGACAGGGAATCGTTGTACTTC.

The chain recombines TRBV27 with TRBJ2-7, with a weak D call TRBD1 (5 bases). Trimming took off 2 bases at V and 3 bases at J, with 8 bases between the two ends. The CDR3 spans 13 residues. In germline, CDR1 is MNHEY, CDR2 SMNVEV (reference sequence). This CDR3 is CASSLGAHYEQYF. In DNA, the CDR3 is TGTGCCAGCAGTTTAGGGGCCCACTACGAGCAGTACTTC.

This clonotype was seen just once. The chain carries TRBV3-1 and TRBJ2-1, with 7 bases identical to TRBD1. The CDR3 sequence is 16 residues long. Germline V gene lookup returns CDR1 LGHDT and CDR2 YNNKEL (reference sequence). With 2 bases clipped from V and 5 bases from J, the junction kept 9 bases outside the gene matches. The CDR3 sequence is CASSQRSWTGDNEQFF. CDR3 DNA: TGTGCCAGCAGCCAAAGATCGTGGACAGGTGACAATGAGCAGTTCTTC.

In nucleotides, the CDR3 is TGTGCCAGCAGGGCAGGGGTGCAAGAGACCCAGTACTTC. It codes for CASRAGVQETQYF. This chain uses TRBV6-2 or TRBV6-3 with TRBJ2-5; D is possibly TRBD1 (6 bases). The CDR3 extends over 13 amino acids. Trimming pared 6 bases from V and 2 bases from J, leaving 10 bases between. Germline values: CDR1 MNHEY, CDR2 SVGEGT.

V and J are TRBV20-1 and TRBJ2-5; 13 positions match TRBD2. J lost 7 bases, V lost 4 bases, and 9 bases had no gene match. The V gene's germline CDR1 is DFQATT and CDR2 SNEGSKA (reference sequence). The CDR3 extends over 15 amino acids. The CDR3 here is CSAKGLAGERVTQYF. CDR3 nucleotide sequence: TGCAGTGCTAAAGGACTAGCGGGAGAAAGGGTGACCCAGTACTTC.

V usage is TRBV7-9 and J usage is TRBJ2-1; D possibly uses TRBD1 or TRBD2 (5 bases each). The CDR3 is 12 amino acids. V was pared by 3 bases and J by 12 bases, with 12 bases between. Germline V gene sequence: CDR1 SEHNR, CDR2 FQNEAQ (reference sequence). CDR3 in amino acids: CASSFGAVGQFF. In nucleotides, the CDR3 is TGTGCCAGCAGCTTCGGGGCGGTGGGGCAGTTCTTC. The full variable domain, rest sourced from reference TRBV7-9 and TRBJ2-1, is DTGVSQNPRHKITKRGQNVTFRCDPISEHNRLYWYRQTLGQGPEFLTYFQNEAQLEKSRLLSDRFSAERPKGSFSTLEIQRTEQGDSAMYLCASSFGAVGQFFGPGTRLTVL.